The clone carrying this T cell receptor beta chain was seen a single time. Methods used by the authors: Reference gene primers were amplified, and this amplification served to estimate nucleated cell counts. Repertoires were generated with immunoSEQ multiplex PCR, while TCRdb's copy carries only in-frame clones and drops some. For V, J and clone size, that table is used; D and trimming come from the DNA. The sample shows 200,000 to 250,000 clones, roughly 81% of them seen only once. The data derive from a study of blood T cell repertoires in COVID-19. About the research overall: COVID-19 samples, acute and convalescent, were from the United States, Italy and Spain. T cells, B-cell-depleted T cells, or PBMCs provided the cDNA or gDNA that served as material.

This CDR3 spans 20 amino acids. V lost 0 bases, J lost 4 bases, and 27 bases lay in between. The germline CDR1 and CDR2 sequences are PRHDT and FYEKMQ (reference sequence). The chain joins TRBV13 to TRBJ2-5; a weak D match, TRBD1 (6 bases). This TCR derives from a middle-aged man with acute or convalescent COVID-19. Sequencing used peripheral blood. DNA for the CDR3: TGTGCCAGCAGCTTAGGCCCCTTCCGGGGACAACTTCAAAAACGAGAGACCCAGTACTTC. This translates into CASSLGPFRGQLQKRETQYF. The entire variable domain, with the rest obtained from reference TRBV13 and TRBJ2-5, is as follows: AAGVIQSPRHLIKEKRETATLKCYPIPRHDTVYWYQQGPGQDPQFLISFYEKMQSDKGSIPDRFSAQQFSDYHSELNMSSLELGDSALYFCASSLGPFRGQLQKRETQYFGPGTRLLVL.